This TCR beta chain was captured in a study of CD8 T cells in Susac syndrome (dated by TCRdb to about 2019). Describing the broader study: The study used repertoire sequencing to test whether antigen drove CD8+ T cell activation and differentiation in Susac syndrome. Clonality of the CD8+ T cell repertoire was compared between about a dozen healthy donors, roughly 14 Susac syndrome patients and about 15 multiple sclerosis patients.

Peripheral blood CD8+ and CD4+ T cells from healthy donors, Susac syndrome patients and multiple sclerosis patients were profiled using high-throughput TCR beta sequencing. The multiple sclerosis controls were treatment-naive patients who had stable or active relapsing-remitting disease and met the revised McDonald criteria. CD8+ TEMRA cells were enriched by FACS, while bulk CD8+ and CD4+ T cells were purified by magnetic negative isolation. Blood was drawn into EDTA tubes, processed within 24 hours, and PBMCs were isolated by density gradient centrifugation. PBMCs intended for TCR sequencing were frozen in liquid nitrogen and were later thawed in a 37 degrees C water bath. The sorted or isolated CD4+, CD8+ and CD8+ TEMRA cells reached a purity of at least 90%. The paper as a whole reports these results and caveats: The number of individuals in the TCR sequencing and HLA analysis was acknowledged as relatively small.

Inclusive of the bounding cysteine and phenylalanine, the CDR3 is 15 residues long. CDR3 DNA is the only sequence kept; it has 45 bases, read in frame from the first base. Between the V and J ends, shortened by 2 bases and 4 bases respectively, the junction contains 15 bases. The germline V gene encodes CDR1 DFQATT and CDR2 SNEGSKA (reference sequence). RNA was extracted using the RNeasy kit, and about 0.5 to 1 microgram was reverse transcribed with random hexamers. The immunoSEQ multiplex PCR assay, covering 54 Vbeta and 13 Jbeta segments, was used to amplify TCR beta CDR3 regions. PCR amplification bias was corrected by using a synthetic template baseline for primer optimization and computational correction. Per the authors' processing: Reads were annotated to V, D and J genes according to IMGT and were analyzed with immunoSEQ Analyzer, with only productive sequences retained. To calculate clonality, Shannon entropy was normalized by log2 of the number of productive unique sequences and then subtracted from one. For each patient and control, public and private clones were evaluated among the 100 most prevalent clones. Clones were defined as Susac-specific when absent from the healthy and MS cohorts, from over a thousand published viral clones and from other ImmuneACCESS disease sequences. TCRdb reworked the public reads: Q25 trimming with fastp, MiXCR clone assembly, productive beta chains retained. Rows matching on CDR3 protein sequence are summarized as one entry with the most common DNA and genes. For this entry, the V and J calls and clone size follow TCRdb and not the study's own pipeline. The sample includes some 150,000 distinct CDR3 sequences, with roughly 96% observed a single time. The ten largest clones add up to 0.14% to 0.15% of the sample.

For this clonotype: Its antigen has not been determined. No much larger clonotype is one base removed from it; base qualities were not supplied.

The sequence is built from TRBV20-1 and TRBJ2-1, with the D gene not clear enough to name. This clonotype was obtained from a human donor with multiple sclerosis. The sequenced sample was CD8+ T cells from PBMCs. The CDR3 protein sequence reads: CSARRPELSYNEQFF. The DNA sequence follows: TGCAGTGCTAGAAGGCCAGAACTTTCTTACAATGAGCAGTTCTTC.